This T cell receptor (beta chain) was obtained from a study of blood T cell repertoires in COVID-19. Whole-study context: Acute and convalescent COVID-19 samples came from the United States, Italy and Spain. Sample material is recorded as cDNA or gDNA derived from T cells, B-cell-depleted T cells, or PBMCs.

Per the authors' pipeline: Reference gene primers were amplified, and this amplification served to estimate nucleated cell counts. The table came from immunoSEQ multiplex PCR; TCRdb's copy has only in-frame clones and leaves some out. D and trimming were read from the DNA, whereas the V and J calls and clone size are those reported in that table. The sample lists approximately 90,000 clones, 89% occurring once. Sequencing was carried out using peripheral blood. The TCR was taken from a woman aged 70-85 years with acute or convalescent COVID-19.

The CDR3 nucleotides read TGTGCCAGCAGCCATCCTGGGACTAGCGGGTTCTACGAGCAGTACTTC. It is translated as CASSHPGTSGFYEQYF. J is TRBJ2-7 and V is TRBV5-8, with TRBD2 identical over 12 bases. This CDR3 has 16 amino acids. V was pared by 4 bases and J by 3 bases, with 8 bases of the junction left unmatched. Germline CDR1 SGHTS, CDR2 YDEGEE. Based on the CDR3 plus reference TRBV5-8 and TRBJ2-7, the full variable domain is EAGVTQSPTHLIKTRGQQATLRCSPISGHTSVYWYQQALGLGLQFLLWYDEGEERNRGNFPPRFSGRQFPNYSSELNVNALELEDSALYLCASSHPGTSGFYEQYFGPGTRLTVT.